These 17 T cell receptor beta chains came from one sample sequenced in a study of blood T cell repertoires in COVID-19. Sequencing was performed with immunoSEQ multiplex PCR; in TCRdb, only in-frame clones are kept and a portion is missing. The data contain about 83,000 clones, roughly 80% of them singletons. Sequencing used peripheral blood. These receptor sequences come from a woman older than 75 with acute or convalescent COVID-19.

This chain links TRBV7-9 with TRBJ2-7, with 9 bases matching TRBD1. The CDR3 loop spans 16 amino acids. CDR1 is SEHNR, CDR2 FQNEAQ, per germline (reference sequence). With 5 bases clipped from V and 3 bases from J, the junction kept 11 bases outside the gene matches. CDR3 DNA sequence: TGTGCCAGCAGCCGAAGGGGACAGGGAAGGGACTACGAGCAGTACTTC. It is translated as CASSRRGQGRDYEQYF.

V is TRBV5-1 and J is TRBJ1-4, with 7 bases lining up with TRBD1. V dropped 4 bases and J dropped 6; count of bases not matched to a gene: 9. This CDR3 contains 15 residues. CDR1 SGHRS and CDR2 YFSETQ come from the germline V gene. The CDR3 protein is CASSRWGQRDEKLFF. CDR3 DNA: TGCGCCAGCAGCCGGTGGGGACAGAGAGATGAAAAACTGTTTTTT.

The rearrangement joins TRBV27 to TRBJ1-1; the D is unclear. Trimming shortened V by 2 bases and J by 3 bases, and 10 bases separated the two germline ends. This CDR3 has 14 residues. CDR1 and CDR2 (germline): MNHEY, SMNVEV (reference sequence). The DNA of the CDR3 is TGTGCCAGCAGTTTAAGTCTAATTTACACTGAAGCTTTCTTT. Its protein product is CASSLSLIYTEAFF.

The J gene is TRBJ1-2, the V gene TRBV19; D is ambiguous. The CDR3 length is 12 residues. Germline CDR1 LNHDA, CDR2 SQIVND (reference sequence). Trimming left V 9 bases short and J 0 bases short, with 8 bases between. The CDR3 loop reads CASGVSNYGYTF. The CDR3 DNA is TGTGCCAGCGGGGTTTCTAACTATGGCTACACCTTC. The whole variable domain, filled in from reference TRBV19 and TRBJ1-2, reads DGGITQSPKYLFRKEGQNVTLSCEQNLNHDAMYWYRQDPGQGLRLIYYSQIVNDFQKGDIAEGYSVSREKKESFPLTVTSAQKNPTAFYLCASGVSNYGYTFGSGTRLTVV.

The chain combines TRBV6-5 with TRBJ1-2; D unresolved. V was cut by 7 bases and J by 6 bases, with 9 bases left in between. Germline V CDR1 and CDR2: MNHEY, SVGAGI. The length of the CDR3 is 11 residues. CDR3 bases: TGTGCCAGCACGGTGAACGATGGCTACACCTTC. It yields the protein CASTVNDGYTF.

DNA for the CDR3: TGTGCCACCAGCGGGAGGGCTGGTAATGAAAAACTGTTTTTT. The encoded protein is CATSGRAGNEKLFF. V gene TRBV15 combines with J gene TRBJ1-4; D uncertain. This CDR3 is 14 amino acids long. The germline CDR1 and CDR2 sequences are LNHNV and YYDKDF (reference sequence). Between the trimmed V and J ends, which lost 5 bases and 4 bases, there was a span of 11 bases.

V usage is TRBV29-1 and J usage is TRBJ1-5; D may be TRBD1 (5 bases). The germline V gene has CDR1 SQVTM and CDR2 ANQGSEA. The CDR3 consists of 15 residues. With 3 bases removed from V and 6 bases from J, the gap between germline ends came to 18 bases. DNA for the CDR3: TGCAGCGTTGAGGCTGGGACTCTACAACGTCAGCCCCAGCATTTT. Its protein is CSVEAGTLQRQPQHF.

This chain links TRBV6-4 with TRBJ2-1, with 8 bases that match TRBD2. Germline trimming cut 5 bases from V and 6 bases from J; bases unmatched to any gene: 6. Germline CDR1 is MRHNA and CDR2 is SNTAGT. CDR3 length: 14 amino acids. CDR3 protein: CASSIGGAANEQFF. The CDR3 coding sequence is TGTGCCAGCAGTATCGGGGGGGCCGCCAATGAGCAGTTCTTC.

The chain joins TRBV11-2 to TRBJ2-1, with D possibly matching TRBD1 (5 bases). The V end was cut by 6 bases, the J end by 8 bases, with 17 bases between. Germline CDR1 SGHAT, CDR2 FQNNGV. This CDR3 spans 14 amino acids. The CDR3 region has the DNA TGTGCCAGCAGACTTCCAGGGTTTAATTATGAGCAGTTCTTC. It yields the protein CASRLPGFNYEQFF. Filled out from reference TRBV11-2 and TRBJ2-1, the complete variable domain reads EAGVAQSPRYKIIEKRQSVAFWCNPISGHATLYWYQQILGQGPKLLIQFQNNGVVDDSQLPKDRFSAERLKGVDSTLKIQPAKLEDSAVYLCASRLPGFNYEQFFGPGTRLTVL.

CDR3 in amino acids: CASSITGGKSSGANVLTF. DNA for the CDR3: TGTGCCAGTAGTATCACAGGGGGTAAGAGCTCTGGGGCCAACGTCCTGACTTTC. The chain links TRBV19 to TRBJ2-6; 8 bases agree with TRBD1. From germline, CDR1 is LNHDA and CDR2 SQIVND (reference sequence). CDR3 size: 18 residues. Losses at the gene ends were 3 bases for V and 0 bases for J; bases not matched to a gene: 7.

This chain uses TRBV18 with TRBJ1-3; a weak D match, TRBD1 (6 bases). V lost 2 bases, J lost 2 bases, and 10 bases lay in between. Germline assignment: CDR1 KGHSH and CDR2 LQKENI. The CDR3 runs 15 residues. CDR3 region: CASSPAQGAGNTIYF. The DNA of the CDR3 is TGTGCCAGCTCACCAGCACAGGGCGCTGGAAACACCATATATTTT.

This clone has a handful of counts. The gene calls are TRBV2 and TRBJ2-2; perhaps TRBD1 as D (5 bases). Trimming left V 1 base short and J 5 bases short, with 8 bases between. From germline, CDR1 is SNHLY and CDR2 FYNNEI. This CDR3 contains 14 residues. CDR3 loop: CASSEVRGTGELFF. Written as DNA, the CDR3 is TGTGCCAGCAGTGAAGTTAGGGGAACCGGGGAGCTGTTTTTT.

The chain joins TRBV7-2 to TRBJ2-2; D is possibly TRBD1 (6 bases). The CDR3 contains 16 residues. CDR1 and CDR2 (germline): SGHTA, FQGNSA. The ends were cut back, 5 bases at V and 0 bases at J, with 13 bases in the middle. The CDR3 DNA reads TGTGCCAGCAGCCGTCGGACAGTTTCGAACACCGGGGAGCTGTTTTTT. This codes for CASSRRTVSNTGELFF.

V is TRBV7-9 and J is TRBJ1-6; 7 nucleotides agree with TRBD1. This CDR3 is built from 15 residues. CDR1 and CDR2 from the germline V gene are SEHNR and FQNEAQ (reference sequence). Trimming took 1 base from V and 7 from J; bases not matched to a gene: 4. The CDR3 spells CASSLGTGPNSPLHF. CDR3 DNA sequence: TGTGCCAGCAGCTTAGGGACAGGCCCGAATTCACCCCTCCACTTT.

V gene TRBV19 combines with J gene TRBJ1-1; unclear D gene. Germline V gives CDR1 LNHDA, CDR2 SQIVND (reference sequence). There are 13 residues in the CDR3. Trimming removed 7 bases at V and 3 bases at J, with 12 bases between. The CDR3 reads CASTGALDTEAFF. In nucleotides, the CDR3 is TGTGCCAGTACGGGTGCTTTGGACACTGAAGCTTTCTTT.

The sample holds one count of this clone. The rearrangement uses TRBV7-8 and TRBJ2-7; TRBD1 aligns across 7 bases. Trimming cost V 0 bases and J 2 bases; bases outside gene matches: 7. Germline assignment: CDR1 SGHVS and CDR2 FQNEAQ. The CDR3 is made up of 16 amino acids. The CDR3 coding sequence is TGTGCCAGCAGCTTAGCTCCGGGACAGCTCACCTACGAGCAGTACTTC. Translating it yields CASSLAPGQLTYEQYF.

This chain links TRBV11-1 with TRBJ1-5, with TRBD1 matching 7 bases. Losses at the gene ends were 6 bases for V and 5 bases for J; bases not matched to a gene: 4. The germline V gene has CDR1 SGHAT and CDR2 FQDESV (reference sequence). This CDR3 has 13 amino acids. CDR3 nucleotides: TGTGCCAGCAGGCCTGACAGGGATCAGCCCCAGCATTTT. It translates to CASRPDRDQPQHF.